These 19 T cell receptor beta chains were all obtained from the same sample, sequenced in a study of shared clonotypes between healthy human individuals (dated by TCRdb to the early 2020s). Receptors were amplified or captured by the immunoSEQ multiplex PCR assay. The clones in this table, taken by TCRdb from immuneACCESS, are in-frame only. Not every clone is retained; where verified, under half of the shortfall comes from an unresolved V gene, and the cause of the rest is unknown. The sample has about 680,000 clones on record, roughly 72% of them singletons. Jointly, the top ten make up around 1.8% of the sample. Sequencing used memory CD4+ T cells sorted from blood. The cell subset or site label on this specimen signifies: CD45RA-negative fraction. The receptors shown here come from a woman aged 25 to 39 in good health.

The CDR3 is CSVEKTAGAADTQYF. In DNA form, the CDR3 reads TGCAGCGTTGAAAAAACAGCGGGAGCGGCAGATACGCAGTATTTT. The genes are TRBV29-1 and TRBJ2-3, with 8 bases identical to TRBD2. This CDR3 has 15 residues. The V segment lost 2 bases and the J segment 4 bases; nucleotides outside the gene matches: 8. CDR1 SQVTM and CDR2 ANQGSEA come from the germline V gene.

This sequence joins TRBV7-2 and TRBJ1-2, with 10 bases fitting TRBD1. From germline, CDR1 is SGHTA and CDR2 FQGNSA. The V segment lost 5 bases and the J segment 2 bases; nucleotides outside the gene matches: 5. The CDR3 has 15 amino acids. The DNA of the CDR3 is TGTGCCAGCAGCCCGGGACAGGGGCGGAACTATGGCTACACCTTC. This codes for CASSPGQGRNYGYTF.

In this sample, this clone turned up a few times. The gene calls are TRBV4-1 and TRBJ1-5, with a tentative D call TRBD1 (5 bases). CDR3 length equals 18 residues. Germline assignment: CDR1 MGHRA and CDR2 YSYEKL. The V gene lost 0 bases and the J gene lost 3 bases, with 18 bases spanning the gap. The CDR3 loop is CASSQDFWDPPNNQPQHF. The CDR3 DNA is TGCGCCAGCAGCCAAGATTTCTGGGACCCACCGAACAATCAGCCCCAGCATTTT.

The chain uses TRBV19 and TRBJ1-5; 7 bases agree with TRBD1. Germline CDR1 is LNHDA and CDR2 is SQIVND (reference sequence). The CDR3 loop spans 15 amino acids. J was trimmed by 3 bases and V by 4 bases; bases with no gene match: 6. The CDR3 sequence is CASSRDSKINQPQHF. DNA of the CDR3: TGTGCCAGTAGTAGGGACAGCAAGATCAATCAGCCCCAGCATTTT.

The V gene is TRBV7-6, the J gene TRBJ2-5; possible D gene TRBD2, 5 bases. The CDR3 loop spans 16 amino acids. Between the trimmed V and J ends, which lost 2 bases and 2 bases, there was a span of 15 bases. The germline CDR1 and CDR2 sequences are SGHVS and FNYEAQ. The CDR3 loop is CASSLSPAALQETQYF. CDR3 DNA sequence: TGTGCCAGCAGCTTATCTCCAGCGGCATTACAAGAGACCCAGTACTTC. Full variable domain (remainder filled in from reference TRBV7-6 and TRBJ2-5): GAGVSQSPRYKVTKRGQDVALRCDPISGHVSLYWYRQALGQGPEFLTYFNYEAQQDKSGLPNDRFSAERPEGSISTLTIQRTEQRDSAMYRCASSLSPAALQETQYFGPGTRLLVL.

CDR3 loop: CASSLEWFLAGGPYEQYF. In DNA form, the CDR3 reads TGTGCCAGCAGCTTAGAGTGGTTCCTAGCGGGAGGGCCGTACGAGCAGTACTTC. The chain recombines TRBV11-3 with TRBJ2-7; 12 positions agree with TRBD2. The CDR3 is 18 residues long. Germline lookup yields CDR1 SGHNT and CDR2 YENEEA. V trimming: 0 bases; J trimming: 4 bases; junction bases outside the gene matches: 10.

The CDR3 sequence: CASSYLLGPTDTQYF. The CDR3 DNA reads as TGTGCCAGCAGTTACCTTCTTGGACCCACAGATACGCAGTATTTT. V and J are TRBV6-6 and TRBJ2-3, with D hard to call. The CDR3 loop spans 15 amino acids. Trimming removed 2 bases from V and 2 bases from J, with 11 bases in between. CDR1 is MNHNY, CDR2 SVGAGI, per germline (reference sequence).

The V and J genes are TRBV28 and TRBJ1-5; D is possibly TRBD1 (5 bases). Germline V lookup: CDR1 MDHEN, CDR2 SYDVKM. CDR3 length: 16 residues. The V end was cut by 0 bases, the J end by 1 base, with 10 bases between. For the CDR3, the DNA is TGTGCCAGCAGTTTATGGGCAGGGTCGAGCAATCAGCCCCAGCATTTT. This encodes CASSLWAGSSNQPQHF.

The table lists this clone with a count of one. The chain joins TRBV21-1 to TRBJ2-7; TRBD1 is the table's D call, not checked against the DNA. TRBV21-1 corresponds to a pseudogene. The CDR3 covers 16 residues. This CDR3 is CASSKVDRVNSYEQYF. The CDR3 coding sequence is TGTGCCAGCAGCAAAGTTGACAGGGTGAATTCCTACGAGCAGTACTTC.

DNA for the CDR3: TGTGCCAGCAGCTGGGGAAGGCCCCGGGGCGAGCAGTACTTC. Translation: CASSWGRPRGEQYF. The chain has TRBV13 and TRBJ2-7; tentatively, D is TRBD2 (5 bases). CDR3 length: 14 amino acids. The germline gives CDR1 PRHDT, CDR2 FYEKMQ (reference sequence). The V and J ends lost 4 bases and 6 bases respectively, with 16 bases between them. Filled out from reference TRBV13 and TRBJ2-7, the complete variable domain reads AAGVIQSPRHLIKEKRETATLKCYPIPRHDTVYWYQQGPGQDPQFLISFYEKMQSDKGSIPDRFSAQQFSDYHSELNMSSLELGDSALYFCASSWGRPRGEQYFGPGTRLTVT.

This rearrangement joins TRBV6-1 to TRBJ2-1; 14 bases align to TRBD2. The CDR3 has 14 residues. V was pared by 5 bases and J by 8 bases, with 2 bases of the junction left unmatched. CDR1 is MNHNS, CDR2 SASEGT, per germline. The CDR3 here is CASSRLAGGYEQFF. The CDR3 DNA reads as TGTGCCAGCAGTCGACTAGCGGGAGGGTATGAGCAGTTCTTC.

The chain joins TRBV2 to TRBJ2-7; 7 bases line up with TRBD1. The CDR3 loop spans 15 amino acids. V lost 2 bases and J lost 3; bases outside the gene matches: 7. Germline CDR1 reads SNHLY; CDR2 reads FYNNEI. The CDR3 loop reads CASSEQTGSVYEQYF. CDR3 nucleotides: TGTGCCAGCAGTGAACAGACAGGGTCGGTCTACGAGCAGTACTTC.

The V and J genes are TRBV2 and TRBJ2-3; 8 bases align to TRBD1. CDR3 length: 16 amino acids. Unmatched junction bases numbered 11, after V lost 4 bases and J lost 5 bases. CDR1 and CDR2 (germline): SNHLY, FYNNEI. CDR3 DNA: TGTGCCAGCAGTGGGACAGGGTCTTTCCCGGGAGATACGCAGTATTTT. Its translation: CASSGTGSFPGDTQYF. Combining the CDR3 with reference TRBV2 and TRBJ2-3 gives the whole variable domain EPEVTQTPSHQVTQMGQEVILRCVPISNHLYFYWYRQILGQKVEFLVSFYNNEISEKSEIFDDQFSVERPDGSNFTLKIRSTKLEDSAMYFCASSGTGSFPGDTQYFGPGTRLTVL.

The gene calls are TRBV5-6 and TRBJ2-7; 8 nucleotides match TRBD1. The J segment lost 5 bases and the V segment lost 4 bases, leaving 11 bases of the junction unmatched. Germline CDR1 SGHDT, CDR2 YYEEEE. CDR3 length: 15 residues. As DNA, the CDR3 is TGTGCCAGCAGCGCACTGGACAGGGAAGTAAACGAGCAGTACTTC. The encoded protein is CASSALDREVNEQYF.

CDR3 region: CASSLGQVGFGSNQPQHF. CDR3 in DNA: TGTGCCAGCAGCCTGGGACAGGTCGGGTTCGGGAGCAATCAGCCCCAGCATTTT. The chain joins TRBV5-8 to TRBJ1-5, with TRBD1 identical over 8 bases. Germline CDR1 and CDR2: SGHTS and YDEGEE. V was pared by 4 bases and J by 1 base, with 13 bases of the junction left unmatched. The CDR3 is made up of 18 amino acids. The entire variable domain, with the rest obtained from reference TRBV5-8 and TRBJ1-5, is as follows: EAGVTQSPTHLIKTRGQQATLRCSPISGHTSVYWYQQALGLGLQFLLWYDEGEERNRGNFPPRFSGRQFPNYSSELNVNALELEDSALYLCASSLGQVGFGSNQPQHFGDGTRLSIL.

The chain has TRBV5-6 and TRBJ2-1, with D perhaps assigned TRBD1 or TRBD2 (5 bases each). Germline assignment: CDR1 SGHDT and CDR2 YYEEEE. Trimming cost V 0 bases and J 7 bases, with 17 bases left between them. This CDR3 region has 16 residues. The CDR3 loop is CASSLVGTLEGNEQFF. The CDR3 DNA reads as TGTGCCAGCAGCTTGGTCGGGACCCTCGAGGGTAATGAGCAGTTCTTC. Combining the CDR3 with reference TRBV5-6 and TRBJ2-1 gives the whole variable domain DAGVTQSPTHLIKTRGQQVTLRCSPKSGHDTVSWYQQALGQGPQFIFQYYEEEERQRGNFPDRFSGHQFPNYSSELNVNALLLGDSALYLCASSLVGTLEGNEQFFGPGTRLTVL.

CDR3 amino acids: CASSRDRGEETQYF. The CDR3 coding sequence is TGCGCCAGCAGCAGGGACAGGGGGGAAGAGACCCAGTACTTC. The chain combines TRBV5-1 with TRBJ2-5, with 11 nucleotides matching TRBD1. CDR1 and CDR2 from the germline V gene are SGHRS and YFSETQ. Losses at the gene ends were 4 bases for V and 3 bases for J; bases not matched to a gene: 2. This CDR3 comprises 14 residues.

This chain joins TRBV11-2 and TRBJ2-1; tentatively, D is TRBD2 (5 bases). This CDR3 spans 12 amino acids. Germline V gene sequence: CDR1 SGHAT, CDR2 FQNNGV. Trimming stripped 5 bases from V and 7 bases from J, with 9 bases between. Here the CDR3 DNA reads TGTGCCAGCAGCCAACTAGGGAATGAGCAGTTCTTC. Amino acid sequence: CASSQLGNEQFF.

DNA for the CDR3: TGTGCCTGGAGTTGGGGGAGTTCCAGCAATCAGCCCCAGCATTTT. Its translation is CAWSWGSSSNQPQHF. The chain combines TRBV30 with TRBJ1-5; maybe TRBD1 (5 bases). The ends were cut back, 2 bases at V and 1 base at J, with 12 bases in the middle. This CDR3 contains 15 residues. The germline gives CDR1 GTSNPN, CDR2 SVGIG (reference sequence).